This TCR beta chain was retrieved from a study of OX40 agonist ivuxolimab in advanced cancers. About the study: The dose-escalation cohort was around 83% male, with a mean age of 60 years, ranging about 20 to 85.

Germline V lookup: CDR1 MDHEN, CDR2 SYDVKM. The CDR3 is made up of 14 amino acids. V was clipped by 5 bases and J by 9 bases; unmatched bases: 8. The study, taken as a whole, reports: Partly responding patients at 0.1-3.0 mg/kg showed some of the smallest clonal expansion. More expanded clones were found, on average, in CD8+ than in CD4+ T cells.

Concerning this clone itself: Its cognate antigen is unknown.

The protocol was immunoSEQ multiplex PCR, while the TCRdb copy is restricted to in-frame clones and leaves out a portion. The table lists about 52,000 clones, just under 95% of them singletons, with about 25% in the top ten. The sequence derives from an adult with an advanced solid tumor such as melanoma, head and neck, liver or kidney cancer. The chain couples TRBV28 to TRBJ2-1, with 9 bases fitting TRBD2. The sequenced sample was CD4+ or CD8+ T cells sorted from blood, obtained in a trial of the OX40 agonist ivuxolimab. In DNA form, the CDR3 reads TGTGCCAGCAGTACAGGACTAGCGCCCAGTGAGCAGTTCTTC. It encodes CASSTGLAPSEQFF.